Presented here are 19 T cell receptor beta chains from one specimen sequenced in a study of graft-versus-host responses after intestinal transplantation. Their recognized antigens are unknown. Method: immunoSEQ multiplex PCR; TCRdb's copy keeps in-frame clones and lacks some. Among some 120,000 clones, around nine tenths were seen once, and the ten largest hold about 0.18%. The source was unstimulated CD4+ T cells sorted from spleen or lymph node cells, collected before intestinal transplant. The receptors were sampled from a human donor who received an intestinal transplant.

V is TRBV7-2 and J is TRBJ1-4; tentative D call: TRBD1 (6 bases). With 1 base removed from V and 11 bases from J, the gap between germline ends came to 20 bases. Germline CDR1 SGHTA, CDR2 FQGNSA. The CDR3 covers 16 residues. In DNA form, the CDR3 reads TGTGCCAGCAGCTTAGAATGGGGTCAGGGGCGGAAGAAACTGTTTTTT. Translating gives CASSLEWGQGRKKLFF.

The CDR3 reads CASSLPTYEQYF. The CDR3 DNA is TGTGCCAGCAGCTTGCCTACCTACGAGCAGTACTTC. The chain couples TRBV7-2 to TRBJ2-7; D is ambiguous. With 3 bases removed from V and 2 bases from J, the gap between germline ends came to 5 bases. Germline V gene data show CDR1 as SGHTA and CDR2 as FQGNSA. The CDR3 consists of 12 residues.

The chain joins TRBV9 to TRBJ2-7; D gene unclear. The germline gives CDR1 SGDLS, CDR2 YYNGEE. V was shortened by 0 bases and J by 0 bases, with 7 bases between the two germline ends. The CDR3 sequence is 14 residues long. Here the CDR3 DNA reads TGTGCCAGCAGCGTAGACCCACTCTCCTACGAGCAGTACTTC. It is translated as CASSVDPLSYEQYF. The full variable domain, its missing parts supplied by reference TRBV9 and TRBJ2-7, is DSGVTQTPKHLITATGQRVTLRCSPRSGDLSVYWYQQSLDQGLQFLIQYYNGEERAKGNILERFSAQQFPDLHSELNLSSLELGDSALYFCASSVDPLSYEQYFGPGTRLTVT.

In nucleotides, the CDR3 is TGTGCCAGCAGTTACTCCCCCGAGAGGGTTCAGTACTTC. It is translated as CASSYSPERVQYF. This chain links TRBV6-5 with TRBJ2-5; D perhaps matches TRBD2 (5 bases). V lost 0 bases to trimming and J lost 11 bases, with 13 bases between them. Germline assignment: CDR1 MNHEY and CDR2 SVGAGI. The CDR3 loop spans 13 amino acids.

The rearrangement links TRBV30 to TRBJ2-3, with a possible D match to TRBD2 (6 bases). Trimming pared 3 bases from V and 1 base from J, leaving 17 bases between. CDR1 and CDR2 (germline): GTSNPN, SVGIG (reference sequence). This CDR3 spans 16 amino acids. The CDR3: CAWRGGRLYRTDTQYF. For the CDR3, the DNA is TGTGCCTGGAGGGGGGGTCGGCTTTACCGCACAGATACGCAGTATTTT.

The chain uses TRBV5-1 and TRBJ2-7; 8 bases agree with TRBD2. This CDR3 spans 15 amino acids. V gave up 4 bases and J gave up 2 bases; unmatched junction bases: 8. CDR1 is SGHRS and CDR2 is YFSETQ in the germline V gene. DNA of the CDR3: TGCGCCAGCAGCCTCACGGCGGGAGGTACCTACGAGCAGTACTTC. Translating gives CASSLTAGGTYEQYF.

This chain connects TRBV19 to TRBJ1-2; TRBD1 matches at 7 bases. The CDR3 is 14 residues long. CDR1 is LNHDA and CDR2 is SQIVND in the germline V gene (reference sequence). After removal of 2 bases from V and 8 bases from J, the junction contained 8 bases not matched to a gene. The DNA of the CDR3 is TGTGCCAGTAGTATACCCCAGAGGGGGCGAGGCTACACCTTC. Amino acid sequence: CASSIPQRGRGYTF.

The CDR3 sequence: CASSVNRGRETQYF. The CDR3 bases are TGTGCCAGCAGCGTGAACAGGGGGCGAGAGACCCAGTACTTC. The chain uses TRBV9 and TRBJ2-5; 9 bases agree with TRBD1. CDR3 length equals 14 residues. Germline V gene lookup returns CDR1 SGDLS and CDR2 YYNGEE. Losses at the gene ends were 2 bases for V and 4 bases for J; bases not matched to a gene: 3.

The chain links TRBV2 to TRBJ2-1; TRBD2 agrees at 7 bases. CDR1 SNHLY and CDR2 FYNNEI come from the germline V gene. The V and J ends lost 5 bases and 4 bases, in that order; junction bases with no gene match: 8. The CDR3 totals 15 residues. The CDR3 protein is CASSRSGTTYNEQFF. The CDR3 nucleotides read TGTGCCAGCAGTAGAAGCGGGACTACTTACAATGAGCAGTTCTTC. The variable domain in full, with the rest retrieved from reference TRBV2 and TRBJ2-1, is EPEVTQTPSHQVTQMGQEVILRCVPISNHLYFYWYRQILGQKVEFLVSFYNNEISEKSEIFDDQFSVERPDGSNFTLKIRSTKLEDSAMYFCASSRSGTTYNEQFFGPGTRLTVL.

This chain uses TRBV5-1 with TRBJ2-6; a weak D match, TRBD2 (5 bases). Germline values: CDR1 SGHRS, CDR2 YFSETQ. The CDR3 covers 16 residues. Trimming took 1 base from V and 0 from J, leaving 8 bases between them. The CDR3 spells CASSLLALSGANVLTF. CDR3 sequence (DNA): TGCGCCAGCAGCTTGTTAGCGCTCTCTGGGGCCAACGTCCTGACTTTC.

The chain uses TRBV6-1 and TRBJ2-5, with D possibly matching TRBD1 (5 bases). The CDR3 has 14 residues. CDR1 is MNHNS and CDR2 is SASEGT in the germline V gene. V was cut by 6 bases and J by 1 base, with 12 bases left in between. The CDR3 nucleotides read TGTGCCAGCAGGGTAACAGGTATCCAAGAGACCCAGTACTTC. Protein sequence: CASRVTGIQETQYF.

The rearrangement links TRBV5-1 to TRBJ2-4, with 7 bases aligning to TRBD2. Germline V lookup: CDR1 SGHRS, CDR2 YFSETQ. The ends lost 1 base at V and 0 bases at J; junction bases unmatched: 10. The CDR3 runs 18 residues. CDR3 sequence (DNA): TGCGCCAGCAGCTTGCGCCCCGCGGGAGACCTAGCCAAAAACATTCAGTACTTC. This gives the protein CASSLRPAGDLAKNIQYF. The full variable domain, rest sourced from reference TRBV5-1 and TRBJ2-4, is KAGVTQTPRYLIKTRGQQVTLSCSPISGHRSVSWYQQTPGQGLQFLFEYFSETQRNKGNFPGRFSGRQFSNSRSEMNVSTLELGDSALYLCASSLRPAGDLAKNIQYFGAGTRLSVL.

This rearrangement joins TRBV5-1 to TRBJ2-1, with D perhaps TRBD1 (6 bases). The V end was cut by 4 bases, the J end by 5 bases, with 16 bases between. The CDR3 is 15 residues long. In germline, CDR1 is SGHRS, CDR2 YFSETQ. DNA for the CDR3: TGCGCCAGCAGCCGAACCCCGGGACAACACAATGAGCAGTTCTTC. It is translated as CASSRTPGQHNEQFF.

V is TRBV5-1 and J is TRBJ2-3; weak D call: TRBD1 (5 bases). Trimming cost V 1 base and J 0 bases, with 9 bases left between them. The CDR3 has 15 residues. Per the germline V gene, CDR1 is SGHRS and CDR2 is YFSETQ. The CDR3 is CASSLSRASTDTQYF. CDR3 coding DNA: TGCGCCAGCAGCTTGAGCAGGGCTAGCACAGATACGCAGTATTTT.

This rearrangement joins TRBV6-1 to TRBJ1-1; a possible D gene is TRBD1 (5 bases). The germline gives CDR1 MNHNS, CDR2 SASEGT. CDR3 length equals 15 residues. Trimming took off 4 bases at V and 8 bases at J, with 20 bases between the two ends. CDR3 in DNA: TGTGCCAGCAGTGGGGCAGGGCTGGGCGACGTAGAAGCTTTCTTT. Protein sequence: CASSGAGLGDVEAFF.

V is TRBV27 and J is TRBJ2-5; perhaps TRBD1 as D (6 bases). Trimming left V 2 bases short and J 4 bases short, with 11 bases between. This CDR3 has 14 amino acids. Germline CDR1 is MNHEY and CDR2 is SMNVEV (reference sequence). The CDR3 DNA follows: TGTGCCAGCAGTTTACAGGGGATCAGAGAGACCCAGTACTTC. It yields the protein CASSLQGIRETQYF.

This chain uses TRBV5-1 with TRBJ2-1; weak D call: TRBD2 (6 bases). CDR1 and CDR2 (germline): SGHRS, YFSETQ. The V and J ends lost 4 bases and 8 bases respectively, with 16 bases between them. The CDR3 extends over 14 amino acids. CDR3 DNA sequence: TGCGCCAGCAGCGGAGACGGGAGTTTCGATGAGCAGTTCTTC. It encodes CASSGDGSFDEQFF.

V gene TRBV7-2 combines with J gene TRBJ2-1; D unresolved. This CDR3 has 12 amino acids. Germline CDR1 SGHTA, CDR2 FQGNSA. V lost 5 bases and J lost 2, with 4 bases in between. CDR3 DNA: TGTGCCAGCAGCGTCACCTACAATGAGCAGTTCTTC. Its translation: CASSVTYNEQFF.

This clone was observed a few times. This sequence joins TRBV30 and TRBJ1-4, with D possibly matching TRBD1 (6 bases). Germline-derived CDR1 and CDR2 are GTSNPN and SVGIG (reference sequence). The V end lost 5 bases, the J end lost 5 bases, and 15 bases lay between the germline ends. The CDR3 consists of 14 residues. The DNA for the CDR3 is TGTGCCTGGCGGAACAGGGCGTGGAATGAAAAACTGTTTTTT. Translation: CAWRNRAWNEKLFF.